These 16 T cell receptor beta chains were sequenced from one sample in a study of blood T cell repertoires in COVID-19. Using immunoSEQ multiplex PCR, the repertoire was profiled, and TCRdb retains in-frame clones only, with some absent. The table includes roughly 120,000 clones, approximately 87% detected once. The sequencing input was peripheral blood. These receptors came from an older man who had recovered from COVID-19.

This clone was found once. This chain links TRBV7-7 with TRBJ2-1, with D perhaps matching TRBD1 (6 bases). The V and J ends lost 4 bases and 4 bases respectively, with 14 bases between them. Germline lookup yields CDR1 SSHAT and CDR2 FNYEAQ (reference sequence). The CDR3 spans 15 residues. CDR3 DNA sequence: TGTGCCAGCAGCTCCGCGGACAGCAATTACAATGAGCAGTTCTTC. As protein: CASSSADSNYNEQFF.

The CDR3 nucleotides read TGCGCCAGCAGCTTGGGACAGAACTTGAACACTGAAGCTTTCTTT. Translating gives CASSLGQNLNTEAFF. The rearrangement uses TRBV5-1 and TRBJ1-1; D is possibly TRBD1 (5 bases). V lost 0 bases, J lost 0 bases, and 9 bases lay in between. Germline assignment: CDR1 SGHRS and CDR2 YFSETQ. There are 15 residues in the CDR3.

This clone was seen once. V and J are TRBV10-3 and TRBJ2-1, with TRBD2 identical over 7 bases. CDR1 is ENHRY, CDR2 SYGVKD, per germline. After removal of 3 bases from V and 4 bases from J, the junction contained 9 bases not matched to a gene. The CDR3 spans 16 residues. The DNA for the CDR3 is TGTGCCATCAGTGATCCGGGACTAAAGCGTTACAATGAGCAGTTCTTC. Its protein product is CAISDPGLKRYNEQFF.

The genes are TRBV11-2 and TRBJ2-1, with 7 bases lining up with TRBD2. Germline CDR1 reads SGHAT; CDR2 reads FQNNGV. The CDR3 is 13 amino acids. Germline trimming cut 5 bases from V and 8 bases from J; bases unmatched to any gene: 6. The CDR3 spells CASSEQLAHEQFF. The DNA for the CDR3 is TGTGCCAGCAGCGAACAACTAGCGCATGAGCAGTTCTTC.

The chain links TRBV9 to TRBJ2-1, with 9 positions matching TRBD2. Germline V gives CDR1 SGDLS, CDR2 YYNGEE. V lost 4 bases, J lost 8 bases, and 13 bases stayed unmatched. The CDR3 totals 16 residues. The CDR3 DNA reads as TGTGCCAGCAGCCCCGGTAGCGGGGGCGTCTGGGATGAGCAGTTCTTC. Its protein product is CASSPGSGGVWDEQFF.

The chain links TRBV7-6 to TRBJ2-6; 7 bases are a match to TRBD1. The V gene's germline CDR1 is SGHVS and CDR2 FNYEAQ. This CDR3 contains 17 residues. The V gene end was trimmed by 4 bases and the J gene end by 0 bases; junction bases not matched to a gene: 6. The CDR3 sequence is CASSSGTADSGANVLTF. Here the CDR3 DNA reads TGTGCCAGCAGCTCCGGGACAGCAGACTCTGGGGCCAACGTCCTGACTTTC.

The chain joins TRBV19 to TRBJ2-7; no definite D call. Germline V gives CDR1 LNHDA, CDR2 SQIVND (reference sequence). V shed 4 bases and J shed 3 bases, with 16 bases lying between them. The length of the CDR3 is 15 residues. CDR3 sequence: CASSNQVRLGYEQYF. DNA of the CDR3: TGTGCCAGTAGTAACCAGGTCCGCCTCGGCTACGAGCAGTACTTC.

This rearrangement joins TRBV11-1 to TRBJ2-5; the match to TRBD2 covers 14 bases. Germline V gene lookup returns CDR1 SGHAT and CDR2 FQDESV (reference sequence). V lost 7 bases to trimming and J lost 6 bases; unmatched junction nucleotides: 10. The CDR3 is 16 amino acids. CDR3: CASKTGTSGSWKTQYF. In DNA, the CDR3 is TGTGCCAGCAAAACCGGGACTAGCGGGAGTTGGAAGACCCAGTACTTC.

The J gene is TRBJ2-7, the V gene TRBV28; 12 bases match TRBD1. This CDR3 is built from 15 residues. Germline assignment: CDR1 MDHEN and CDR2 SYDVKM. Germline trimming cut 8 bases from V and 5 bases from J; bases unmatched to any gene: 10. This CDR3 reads CASQSIGTGGHEQYF. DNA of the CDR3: TGTGCCAGCCAATCGATCGGGACAGGGGGCCACGAGCAGTACTTC.

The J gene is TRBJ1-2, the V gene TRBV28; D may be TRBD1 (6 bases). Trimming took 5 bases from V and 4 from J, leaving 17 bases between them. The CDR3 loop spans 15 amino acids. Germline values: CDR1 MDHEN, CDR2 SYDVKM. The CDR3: CASSPDDRPFYGYTF. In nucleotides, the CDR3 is TGTGCCAGCAGTCCTGACGACAGGCCGTTCTATGGCTACACCTTC.

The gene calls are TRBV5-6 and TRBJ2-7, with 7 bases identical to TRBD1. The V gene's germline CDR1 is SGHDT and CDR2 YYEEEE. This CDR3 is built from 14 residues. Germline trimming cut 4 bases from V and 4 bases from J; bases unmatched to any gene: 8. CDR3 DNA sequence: TGTGCCAGCAGCGACGGGACAGTCGGATACGAGCAGTACTTC. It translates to CASSDGTVGYEQYF.

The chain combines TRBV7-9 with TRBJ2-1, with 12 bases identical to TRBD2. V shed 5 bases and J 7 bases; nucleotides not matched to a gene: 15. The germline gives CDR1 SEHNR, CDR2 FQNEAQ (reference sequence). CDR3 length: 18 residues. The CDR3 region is CASSVTSGRSLGGNEQFF. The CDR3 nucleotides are TGTGCCAGCAGCGTAACTAGCGGGAGGTCCTTAGGGGGGAATGAGCAGTTCTTC.

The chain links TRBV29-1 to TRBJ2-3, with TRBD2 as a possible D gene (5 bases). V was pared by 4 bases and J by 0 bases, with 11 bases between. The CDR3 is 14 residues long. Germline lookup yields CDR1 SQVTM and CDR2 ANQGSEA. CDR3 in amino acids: CSVVQASSTDTQYF. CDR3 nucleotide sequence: TGCAGCGTTGTTCAGGCTAGCAGCACAGATACGCAGTATTTT.

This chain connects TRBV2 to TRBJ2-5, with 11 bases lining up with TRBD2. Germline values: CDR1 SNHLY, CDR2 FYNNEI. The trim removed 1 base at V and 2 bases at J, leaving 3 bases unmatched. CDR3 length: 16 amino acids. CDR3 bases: TGTGCCAGCAGTGAAGGCACTAGCGGGGGTCAAGAGACCCAGTACTTC. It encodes CASSEGTSGGQETQYF.

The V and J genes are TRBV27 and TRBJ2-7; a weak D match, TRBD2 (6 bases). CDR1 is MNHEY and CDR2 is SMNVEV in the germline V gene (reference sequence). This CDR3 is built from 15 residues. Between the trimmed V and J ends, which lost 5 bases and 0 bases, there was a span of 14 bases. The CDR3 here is CASSPSREISYEQYF. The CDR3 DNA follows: TGTGCCAGCAGTCCATCACGGGAGATCTCCTACGAGCAGTACTTC.

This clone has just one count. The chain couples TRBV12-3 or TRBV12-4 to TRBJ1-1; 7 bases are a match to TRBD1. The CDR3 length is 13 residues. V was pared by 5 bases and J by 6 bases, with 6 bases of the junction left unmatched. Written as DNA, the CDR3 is TGTGCCAGCAGTATGAGACAGGGTGCTGAAGCTTTCTTT. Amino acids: CASSMRQGAEAFF.